The source of this TCR beta chain is a study of shared clonotypes between healthy human individuals. TCRdb's copy holds only in-frame clones and misses some; the assay was immunoSEQ multiplex PCR. The sample shows a few hundred thousand clones, almost 97% of them seen only once. Findings and caveats of the study: A generally larger estimated richness was seen in naive subsets than in memory subsets. Represented genetic and exposure-history diversity was restricted by having few donors.

In the CD4+ fraction, cells were divided into CD45RA+ naive and CD45RA-negative memory subsets. The V gene lost 5 bases and the J gene lost 0 bases, with 11 bases spanning the gap. The CDR3 is made up of 14 amino acids. CDR1 and CDR2 from the germline V gene are SGHRS and YFSETQ. On this clone: Its antigen remains unidentified.

The rearrangement joins TRBV5-1 to TRBJ1-1; no clear D gene. This sequence originates from a woman aged 30 to 39 in good health. The material sequenced was naive CD4+ T cells sorted from blood. The sample's subset: CD45RA+ positively selected. CDR3 sequence reads: CASRELAVNTEAFF. CDR3 bases: TGCGCCAGCAGAGAACTTGCAGTGAACACTGAAGCTTTCTTT.